The 14 T cell receptor beta chains presented below share a single source sample, sequenced in a study of T cell responses to AZD1222 COVID-19 vaccine. The method was immunoSEQ multiplex PCR; TCRdb's version includes in-frame clones alone and lacks a portion of them. The repertoire holds just over 60,000 clones, with over 60% as singletons. The sequences come from peripheral blood, collected on day 0 of AZD1222 vaccination. These receptors were taken from an adult in good health.

The chain uses TRBV18 and TRBJ1-2; D might be TRBD1 (6 bases). V was pared by 3 bases and J by 4 bases, with 9 bases between. The CDR3 extends over 13 amino acids. Germline V gene sequence: CDR1 KGHSH, CDR2 LQKENI. CDR3 sequence (DNA): TGTGCCAGCTCACCGGACAGATCCTATGGCTACACCTTC. Encoded protein: CASSPDRSYGYTF.

The chain employs TRBV7-2 and TRBJ2-2; no clear D gene. This CDR3 region has 14 residues. Germline V gene lookup returns CDR1 SGHTA and CDR2 FQGNSA. Trimming took off 5 bases at V and 1 base at J, with 8 bases between the two ends. In DNA form, the CDR3 reads TGTGCCAGCAGCCCTGTAGGGAACACCGGGGAGCTGTTTTTT. Protein: CASSPVGNTGELFF.

The J gene is TRBJ2-1, the V gene TRBV9; D is unclear. Germline lookup yields CDR1 SGDLS and CDR2 YYNGEE. The CDR3 contains 16 residues. V was cut by 0 bases and J by 6 bases, with 16 bases left in between. The CDR3 spells CASSVDVVVNRNEQFF. In DNA form, the CDR3 reads TGTGCCAGCAGCGTAGATGTCGTGGTAAATCGCAATGAGCAGTTCTTC.

This clone was counted a few times. V is TRBV24-1 and J is TRBJ2-1; D is unclear. From germline, CDR1 is KGHDR and CDR2 SFDVKD. V gave up 2 bases and J gave up 3 bases, with 10 bases separating them. The CDR3 has 15 residues. The CDR3 spells CATSDSRTVYNEQFF. The CDR3 bases are TGTGCCACCAGTGATTCCCGGACGGTCTACAATGAGCAGTTCTTC.

The J gene is TRBJ1-2, the V gene TRBV29-1; D not certain. In germline, CDR1 is SQVTM, CDR2 ANQGSEA. This CDR3 has 11 residues. V was clipped by 0 bases and J by 11 bases, with 10 bases between them. The CDR3 coding sequence is TGCAGCGTTGAAGAGGGGAGGAGGTACACCTTC. Its translation: CSVEEGRRYTF.

This clone was seen a handful of times. The rearrangement joins TRBV24-1 to TRBJ2-2; maybe TRBD1 (6 bases). Germline CDR1 is KGHDR and CDR2 is SFDVKD. Trimming pared 8 bases from V and 5 bases from J, leaving 17 bases between. The CDR3 sequence is 15 residues long. The DNA for the CDR3 is TGTGCCACCACTCACAGGGCAGGGAGAACCGGGGAGCTGTTTTTT. It yields the protein CATTHRAGRTGELFF.

This clone was counted between two and nine times. The chain combines TRBV7-6 with TRBJ1-6; 8 bases fit TRBD1. Germline CDR1 SGHVS, CDR2 FNYEAQ. The J segment lost 11 bases and the V segment lost 5 bases, leaving 11 bases of the junction unmatched. The CDR3 totals 15 residues. The CDR3, as DNA: TGTGCCAGCAGCACCGGACAGGGCAGGGGTACACCCCTCCACTTT. It specifies CASSTGQGRGTPLHF.

A few counts support this clone. The J gene is TRBJ1-1, the V gene TRBV12-3 or TRBV12-4; no definite D call. Trimming took off 3 bases at V and 4 bases at J, with 6 bases between the two ends. The CDR3 is 12 residues long. In DNA form, the CDR3 reads TGTGCCAGCAGTTTTGCGGGCACTGAAGCTTTCTTT. This codes for CASSFAGTEAFF.

The CDR3 nucleotides read TGTGCCATCAGTGAGTCGACAGGGCGGAACACCGGGGAGCTGTTTTTT. Its protein is CAISESTGRNTGELFF. This chain connects TRBV10-3 to TRBJ2-2, with 7 positions matching TRBD1. CDR3 size: 16 residues. In germline, CDR1 is ENHRY, CDR2 SYGVKD. The junction had 2 bases not matched to a gene; V was cut back by 0 bases and J by 1 base.

This clone was recorded once. The CDR3 nucleotides read TGTGCCAGCAGCTTGTTCGCCGGGGAGGACACTGAAGCTTTCTTT. Amino acids: CASSLFAGEDTEAFF. The chain joins TRBV7-2 to TRBJ1-1; no definite D call. Germline CDR1 is SGHTA and CDR2 is FQGNSA. The CDR3 length is 15 residues. V lost 3 bases and J lost 3, with 14 bases in between.

This rearrangement joins TRBV28 to TRBJ1-2; D is uncertain. The CDR3 runs 12 residues. Germline V gives CDR1 MDHEN, CDR2 SYDVKM. V lost 6 bases and J lost 4, with 9 bases in between. The CDR3 bases are TGTGCCAGCAGCTTGTTTCCCTATGGCTACACCTTC. This sequence encodes CASSLFPYGYTF.

The rearrangement uses TRBV7-2 and TRBJ1-5; D might be TRBD1 (5 bases). This CDR3 contains 13 residues. Trimming took off 5 bases at V and 3 bases at J, with 8 bases between the two ends. Germline values: CDR1 SGHTA, CDR2 FQGNSA. The DNA of the CDR3 is TGTGCCAGCAGCCCGGACATCAATCAGCCCCAGCATTTT. Protein: CASSPDINQPQHF.

Only a few counts were recorded for this clone. The V and J genes are TRBV5-4 and TRBJ2-7; D gene unclear. In germline, CDR1 is SGHNT, CDR2 YYREEE (reference sequence). The CDR3 has 13 amino acids. The germline V and J ends were trimmed by 0 bases and 4 bases, with 8 bases remaining between them. CDR3 sequence (DNA): TGTGCCAGCAGCTTGGAGGTAGGGTACGAGCAGTACTTC. Protein product: CASSLEVGYEQYF.

This chain links TRBV2 with TRBJ2-1; 7 bases agree with TRBD1. The CDR3 runs to 16 residues. V trimming: 3 bases; J trimming: 0 bases; junction bases outside the gene matches: 5. CDR1 and CDR2 from the germline V gene are SNHLY and FYNNEI. CDR3 sequence: CASSEGQLSSYNEQFF. The CDR3 region has the DNA TGTGCCAGCAGTGAGGGACAGCTTAGCTCCTACAATGAGCAGTTCTTC. Variable domain in full (rest from reference TRBV2 and TRBJ2-1): EPEVTQTPSHQVTQMGQEVILRCVPISNHLYFYWYRQILGQKVEFLVSFYNNEISEKSEIFDDQFSVERPDGSNFTLKIRSTKLEDSAMYFCASSEGQLSSYNEQFFGPGTRLTVL.